The entry below gives a single T cell receptor (beta chain) sequence along with its context. What it recognizes is unknown. At one end the junction does not follow the germline gene, possibly because of a read error. Moderately to severely active ophthalmopathy under 3 months, CAS at least 3, NOSPECS at least 4. The PBMCs originated from around 9.7 ml of fresh peripheral blood. The data were taken from a study of Graves' ophthalmopathy and Graves' hyperthyroidism. Study results and caveats: Sensitivity reached 70.59% and specificity around 76% when the model predicted ophthalmopathy progression. Most expanded clonotypes in thyroid above 0.001 frequency also showed up in blood.

CDR3 length equals 13 residues. Germline CDR1 and CDR2: SGHRS and YFSETQ. RNA transcripts were the source from which TCR beta CDR3 regions were amplified. Following a first-round RT-PCR that used HTBI primers, a second-round multiplex PCR was carried out. In TCRdb, the multiplex PCR reads were re-called with MiXCR into one record per CDR3 protein. The table lists about 740,000 distinct CDR3 sequences, 40% of them singletons, with 44% in the top ten. Input material: peripheral blood. This chain uses TRBV5-1 with TRBJ1-2; no firm D call. This TCR came from an adult man with Graves' ophthalmopathy. CDR3 bases: TGCGCCAGCAGCTTGTTTGGCAACTATGGCTGCACCTTC. It specifies CASSLFGNYGCTF.